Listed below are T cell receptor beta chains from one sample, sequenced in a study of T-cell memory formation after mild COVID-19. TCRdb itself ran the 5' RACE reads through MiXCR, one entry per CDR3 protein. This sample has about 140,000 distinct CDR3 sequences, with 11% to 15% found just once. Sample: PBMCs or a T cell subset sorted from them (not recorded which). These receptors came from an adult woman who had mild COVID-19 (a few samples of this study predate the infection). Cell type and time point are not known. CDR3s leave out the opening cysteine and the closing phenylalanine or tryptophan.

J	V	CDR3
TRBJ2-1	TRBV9	ASSESWGRAGGNEQF
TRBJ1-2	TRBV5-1	ASSLEPERGKGYT
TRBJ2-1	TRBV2	ASSQAGLAGTGDEQF
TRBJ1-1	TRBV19	ATSPGQGFEAF
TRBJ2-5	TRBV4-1	ASSRGFTETQY
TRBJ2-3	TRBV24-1	ATSDWGTTSTDTQY
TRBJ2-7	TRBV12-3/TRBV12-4	ASSLDLTSAGYEQY
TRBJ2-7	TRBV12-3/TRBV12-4	ASSPVPREQY
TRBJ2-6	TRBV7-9	ASSFGTGPEKGDGANVLT
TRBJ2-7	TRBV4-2	ASSQEGLAGHYEQY
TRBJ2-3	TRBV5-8	ASSRRTGTDTQY
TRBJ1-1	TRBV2	ASSEAGKVVSF
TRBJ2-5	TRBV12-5	ASGLGLLVGAGETQY
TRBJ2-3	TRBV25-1	ASSGNRDTDTQY
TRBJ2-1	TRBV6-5	ASSYVQGSYNEQF
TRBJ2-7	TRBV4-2	ASSQEARGGDEQY
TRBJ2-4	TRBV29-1	SALGLSKNIQY
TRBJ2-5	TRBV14	ASSLLGQQETQY
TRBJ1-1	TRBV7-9	ASNRDTEAF